The rows below give T cell receptor beta chains drawn from one sample of a study of cytomegalovirus exposure and HLA in healthy donors. Repertoires were generated with immunoSEQ multiplex PCR, while TCRdb's copy carries only in-frame clones and drops some. The sample lists just over 200,000 clones, roughly three quarters occurring once. Input material: PBMCs. The receptors here all came from a man in his fifties or sixties in good health and CMV-seronegative. The CDR3 runs from the conserved cysteine through the conserved F or W. The order of the fields is J gene, V gene, CDR3 length, CDR3 protein.

>TRBJ2-2|TRBV7-3|15
CASSLRGRKTGELFF
>TRBJ1-1|TRBV5-1|15
CASSLVGGVNTEAFF
>TRBJ2-5|TRBV6-1|14
CASSDSDRGRTQYF
>TRBJ2-4|TRBV5-1|13
CASSLSGGDIQYF
>NA|TRBV28|16
CASSFRKGQGDYEQYF
>TRBJ2-5|TRBV19|15
CASKPGASVQETQYF
>TRBJ2-1|TRBV10-3|15
CATSRGTSQSNEQFF
>TRBJ1-4|TRBV2|15
CASSDQGKSNEKLFF
>TRBJ2-1|TRBV4-2|17
CASSLSGLAGGGDEQFF
>TRBJ1-2|TRBV10-2|16
CASSEAPGQGNYGYTF
>TRBJ1-5|TRBV9|14
CASSAGGGKQPQHF
>TRBJ2-3|TRBV19|17
CASSPLDRPPSTDTQYF
>TRBJ2-1|TRBV9|17
CASSDYRREGLGNEQFF
>TRBJ2-7|TRBV28|13
CASKGLAVYEQYF
>TRBJ2-7|TRBV11-3|17
CASMPGPGGRSSYEQYF
>TRBJ2-3|TRBV5-4|16
CASTPGGTSGTDTQYF
>TRBJ2-4|TRBV4-1|20
CASSQWRLAGGPWTKNSQYF
>TRBJ2-7|TRBV28|15
CASSSAGGGSYEQYF
>TRBJ2-1|TRBV29-1|14
CSAGPSTGYNEQFF
>TRBJ2-5|TRBV6-5|14
CASSPGTSAETQYF
>TRBJ2-6|TRBV28|16
CASRALRASGANVLTF
>TRBJ1-1|TRBV14|16
CASSRTGPTMNTEAFF
>TRBJ2-3|TRBV6-5|15
CASAGGRFRTDTQYF
>TRBJ2-3|TRBV5-1|12
CASSLSTDTQYF
>TRBJ1-2|TRBV5-5|15
CASSPTGVAHYGYTF
>TRBJ1-5|TRBV6-1|16
CASSETLRLSNQPQHF
>TRBJ1-5|TRBV28|17
CASSLLPRTGVPGPQHF
>TRBJ1-1|TRBV30|13
CAWRQDRTTEAFF
>TRBJ1-3|TRBV9|16
CASSATGPYSGNTIYF
>TRBJ2-3|TRBV28|15
CASSVTSGTTDTQYF
>TRBJ2-7|TRBV10-1|16
CASSECCSGSSYEQYF
>TRBJ1-2|TRBV5-1|16
CASSLFQPDTNYGYTF
>TRBJ1-2|TRBV7-2|16
CASSLTWQGGDYGYTF
>TRBJ2-6|TRBV30|15
CACPRGSGGANVLTF
>TRBJ2-2|TRBV11-3|15
CASSPSRANTGELFF
>TRBJ1-5|TRBV6-5|13
CARAIRGNQPQHF
>NA|TRBV27|15
CASSFATGGTYEQYF
>TRBJ1-5|TRBV29-1|12
CSAKTGYQPQHF
>TRBJ2-7|TRBV2|14
CASSRTSGSYEQYF
>TRBJ1-4|TRBV5-1|15
CASSLAGNPIEKLFF
>TRBJ1-5|TRBV7-8|15
CASSLGDREAQPQHF
>TRBJ1-2|TRBV19|14
CASSTPWTGYGYTF
>TRBJ1-2|TRBV6-5|15
CASSKTRQGVYGYTF
>TRBJ2-7|TRBV5-1|14
CASGPVTGSFEQYF
>TRBJ2-1|TRBV19|16
CASGQGSWGAYNEQFF
>TRBJ1-3|TRBV5-1|15
CASSLGTPSGNTIYF
>TRBJ2-7|TRBV28|14
CASSDGQFHSEQYF
>TRBJ1-3|TRBV18|15
CASSPIQNPGNTIYF
>TRBJ2-1|TRBV28|15
CASSSIDRGSNEQFF
>TRBJ2-7|TRBV7-9|19
CASSFPGQGNSAWSYEQYF
>TRBJ2-3|TRBV5-1|16
CASSPWTGASTDTQYF
>TRBJ2-2|TRBV27|14
CASSLGAYTGELFF
>TRBJ2-7|TRBV30|16
CAWSVRLAGGLGEQYF
>TRBJ2-4|TRBV30|17
CAWSARSGTGAKNIQYF
>TRBJ2-2|TRBV5-1|15
CASSARQGATGELFF
>TRBJ2-1|TRBV30|13
CAWGGSSYNEQFF
>TRBJ2-1|TRBV5-1|16
CASSSGDRAPYNEQFF
>TRBJ1-1|TRBV27|15
CASSPLWTSKSEAFF
>TRBJ2-5|TRBV7-9|14
CASSPGLLKETQYF